The TCR beta chain under discussion was sequenced for a study of cytomegalovirus exposure and HLA in healthy donors. Nominally healthy donors provided the samples, though records likely missed some immune exposures. Overall study findings and caveats: One variant, a missense change in DCLRE1C, was linked in a later analysis to TCR beta V- and J-gene trimming. Fewer N-insertions (relative to the 666-donor mean) were reportedly seen in an Asian-associated ancestry cluster in a later analysis.

This clone was detected a few times. Its antigen is not identified. With 4 bases removed from V and 4 bases from J, the gap between germline ends came to 14 bases. The CDR3 is 15 amino acids. Germline-derived CDR1 and CDR2 are LGHNA and YNFKEQ. The PCR made use of 60 Vbeta and 13 Jbeta primers. Repertoires were generated with immunoSEQ multiplex PCR, while TCRdb's copy carries only in-frame clones and drops some. Altogether approximately 170,000 clones are present, over 65% being singletons, with the ten largest covering less than 0.9%. This TCR was sampled from a female donor in good health and CMV-seronegative. Sequenced sample: PBMCs. The V gene is TRBV4-2, the J gene TRBJ2-1; tentative D call: TRBD2 (6 bases). CDR3: CASSLVGGPYNEQFF. CDR3 coding DNA: TGTGCCAGCAGCCTAGTGGGGGGTCCTTACAATGAGCAGTTCTTC.